Listed here are 26 T cell receptor beta chains from one sample, sequenced in a study of a mutant IDH1 vaccine in newly diagnosed glioma. Using immunoSEQ multiplex PCR, the repertoire was profiled, and TCRdb retains in-frame clones only, with some absent. Of about 40,000 clones in the sample, roughly 84% were seen once. As for time point: week 11, during vaccination. The study gave 300 ug of mutant IDH1 20-mer peptide per vaccine dose, with topical imiquimod. These receptors' targets are unknown. Sequencing was performed on PBMCs, taken from a glioma patient whose treatment included an IDH1 peptide vaccine. These receptors came from a man aged 35 to 55 with glioma.

This sequence joins TRBV28 and TRBJ2-7; unclear D gene. CDR3 length: 11 amino acids. With 7 bases removed from V and 4 bases from J, the gap between germline ends came to 8 bases. Germline CDR1 MDHEN, CDR2 SYDVKM. The CDR3 reads CASTARYEQYF. The CDR3 coding sequence is TGTGCCAGCACCGCGCGGTACGAGCAGTACTTC.

A single count supports this clone. J is TRBJ2-2 and V is TRBV7-2; D is unclear. V was cut by 2 bases and J by 2 bases, with 6 bases left in between. The CDR3 sequence is 14 residues long. Germline values: CDR1 SGHTA, CDR2 FQGNSA. CDR3 in amino acids: CASSLLGNTGELFF. For the CDR3, the DNA is TGTGCCAGCAGCTTACTAGGAAACACCGGGGAGCTGTTTTTT.

V gene TRBV5-4 combines with J gene TRBJ2-7; D uncertain. V was shortened by 4 bases and J by 0 bases, with 5 bases between the two germline ends. The V gene's germline CDR1 is SGHNT and CDR2 YYREEE (reference sequence). This CDR3 has 12 residues. The CDR3 sequence: CASSLLSYEQYF. DNA for the CDR3: TGTGCCAGCAGCCTCCTCTCCTACGAGCAGTACTTC. Full variable domain (rest looked up from reference TRBV5-4 and TRBJ2-7): ETGVTQSPTHLIKTRGQQVTLRCSSQSGHNTVSWYQQALGQGPQFIFQYYREEENGRGNFPPRFSGLQFPNYSSELNVNALELDDSALYLCASSLLSYEQYFGPGTRLTVT.

The chain links TRBV9 to TRBJ2-7; 7 nucleotides line up with TRBD2. The CDR3 has 15 residues. The germline V gene has CDR1 SGDLS and CDR2 YYNGEE. J gave up 2 bases and V 0 bases, and 5 bases lay outside the gene matches. CDR3 DNA sequence: TGTGCCAGCAGCGTAGGCCCAGCGGGACCCTACGAGCAGTACTTC. This gives the protein CASSVGPAGPYEQYF.

The J gene is TRBJ2-3, the V gene TRBV11-1, with D perhaps matching TRBD2 (5 bases). Germline CDR1 SGHAT, CDR2 FQDESV (reference sequence). The CDR3 consists of 15 residues. V was pared by 5 bases and J by 0 bases, with 12 bases between. The CDR3 region has the DNA TGTGCCAGCAGCCCACGAGAGGGAAGCACAGATACGCAGTATTTT. It codes for CASSPREGSTDTQYF.

V and J are TRBV2 and TRBJ2-7; 9 bases fit TRBD1. The junction had 3 bases not matched to a gene; V was cut back by 6 bases and J by 6 bases. The CDR3 sequence is 12 residues long. From germline, CDR1 is SNHLY and CDR2 FYNNEI. For the CDR3, the DNA is TGTGCCAGCAGCGGACAGGGGTCCGAGCAGTACTTC. Translated: CASSGQGSEQYF.

CDR3 amino acids: CASSYGAGEETQYF. CDR3 nucleotide sequence: TGTGCCAGCAGTTACGGAGCGGGAGAAGAGACCCAGTACTTC. J is TRBJ2-5 and V is TRBV6-5; 8 nucleotides align to TRBD2. Losses at the gene ends were 2 bases for V and 3 bases for J; bases not matched to a gene: 2. CDR1 is MNHEY, CDR2 SVGAGI, per germline. The CDR3 covers 14 residues.

The chain links TRBV6-5 to TRBJ2-7, with 9 bases lining up with TRBD1. CDR1 is MNHEY and CDR2 is SVGAGI in the germline V gene. V was pared by 4 bases and J by 3 bases, with 4 bases of the junction left unmatched. This CDR3 is 14 amino acids long. The DNA of the CDR3 is TGTGCCAGCAGTTGGGGACAGGGTTTCTACGAGCAGTACTTC. This translates into CASSWGQGFYEQYF.

This clone was found once. The chain employs TRBV5-1 and TRBJ2-7; 7 bases fit TRBD2. Germline assignment: CDR1 SGHRS and CDR2 YFSETQ. CDR3 length: 15 residues. With 3 bases clipped from V and 7 bases from J, the junction kept 13 bases outside the gene matches. The CDR3 DNA reads TGCGCCAGCAGCTCCGAAGCGGGGTGGGCTAGGGAGCAGTACTTC. It is translated as CASSSEAGWAREQYF.

This sequence joins TRBV5-1 and TRBJ2-7; 9 bases match TRBD1. This CDR3 has 14 amino acids. With V trimmed by 0 bases and J by 3 bases, 1 base remained unmatched. Germline assignment: CDR1 SGHRS and CDR2 YFSETQ. The DNA for the CDR3 is TGCGCCAGCAGCTTGGGACAGGGGGGCTACGAGCAGTACTTC. It yields the protein CASSLGQGGYEQYF.

The rearrangement joins TRBV9 to TRBJ1-2; D ambiguous. Germline V gene lookup returns CDR1 SGDLS and CDR2 YYNGEE. The length of the CDR3 is 14 residues. V dropped 0 bases and J dropped 0 bases, with 6 bases sitting between them. The CDR3 sequence: CASSVVPANYGYTF. As DNA, the CDR3 is TGTGCCAGCAGCGTAGTCCCAGCTAACTATGGCTACACCTTC.

In DNA form, the CDR3 reads TGTGCCAGCAGCTATGGGAGTTTAGCAGATACGCAGTATTTT. This sequence encodes CASSYGSLADTQYF. This rearrangement joins TRBV6-6 to TRBJ2-3; possible D gene TRBD2, 5 bases. Germline V gene sequence: CDR1 MNHNY, CDR2 SVGAGI (reference sequence). V was cut by 6 bases and J by 4 bases, with 14 bases left in between. The CDR3 contains 14 residues.

The V call is TRBV2, the J call TRBJ2-2, with D possibly matching TRBD1 (5 bases). Looked up from germline, CDR1 is SNHLY and CDR2 is FYNNEI. V gave up 4 bases and J gave up 2 bases, with 17 bases separating them. This CDR3 is built from 17 residues. CDR3 in DNA: TGTGCCAGCAGTGGAAGGGGAAGGCAGGCCAACACCGGGGAGCTGTTTTTT. Protein product: CASSGRGRQANTGELFF.

The chain employs TRBV5-1 and TRBJ2-3; 7 bases agree with TRBD1. Germline CDR1 SGHRS, CDR2 YFSETQ. V trimming: 3 bases; J trimming: 2 bases; junction bases outside the gene matches: 3. This CDR3 is 14 amino acids long. Written as DNA, the CDR3 is TGCGCCAGCAGCTCGCAGGGGGACACAGATACGCAGTATTTT. It yields the protein CASSSQGDTDTQYF.

This clone was picked up one time. V and J are TRBV7-9 and TRBJ2-7, with D perhaps TRBD1 (6 bases). CDR1 and CDR2 from the germline V gene are SEHNR and FQNEAQ (reference sequence). V gave up 5 bases and J gave up 2 bases, with 16 bases separating them. The CDR3 is made up of 15 amino acids. This CDR3 is CASSPWTVPTYEQYF. The DNA for the CDR3 is TGTGCCAGCAGCCCTTGGACAGTCCCTACCTACGAGCAGTACTTC.

This chain connects TRBV5-6 to TRBJ2-1; D unresolved. Germline-derived CDR1 and CDR2 are SGHDT and YYEEEE. The CDR3 is 12 residues long. The V end lost 2 bases, the J end lost 9 bases, and 9 bases lay between the germline ends. Here the CDR3 DNA reads TGTGCCAGCAGCTTTATGGTTAGTGAGCAGTTCTTC. Translation gives CASSFMVSEQFF.

The chain links TRBV6-5 to TRBJ1-1, with D perhaps TRBD1 (5 bases). Deletions cut 6 bases from V and 11 bases from J, with 19 bases between. Germline V CDR1 and CDR2: MNHEY, SVGAGI. The CDR3 covers 13 residues. This CDR3 reads CASRPGRGPEAFF. In DNA form, the CDR3 reads TGTGCCAGCAGGCCGGGGAGGGGCCCGGAGGCTTTCTTT.

J is TRBJ2-5 and V is TRBV4-1; 7 bases are a match to TRBD2. The CDR3 is made up of 14 amino acids. The V gene end was trimmed by 4 bases and the J gene end by 3 bases; junction bases not matched to a gene: 5. CDR1 is MGHRA and CDR2 is YSYEKL in the germline V gene. CDR3 residues: CASSLGLGEETQYF. In DNA form, the CDR3 reads TGCGCCAGCAGCCTCGGACTAGGCGAAGAGACCCAGTACTTC.

Notes on this clone: The same CDR3 can be traced to other DNA sequences in this sample. The genes are TRBV9 and TRBJ1-5; unclear D gene. V was clipped by 0 bases and J by 0 bases, with 1 base between them. Per germline, CDR1 SGDLS and CDR2 YYNGEE. The CDR3 covers 13 residues. The CDR3 DNA is TGTGCCAGCAGCGTAGGTAGCAATCAGCCCCAGCATTTT. Translated: CASSVGSNQPQHF.

The V call is TRBV28, the J call TRBJ2-2; D uncertain. V dropped 10 bases and J dropped 1 base, with 7 bases sitting between them. The CDR3 is 12 residues long. Germline lookup yields CDR1 MDHEN and CDR2 SYDVKM. This CDR3 reads CATHRNTGELFF. As DNA, the CDR3 is TGTGCCACCCACAGGAACACCGGGGAGCTGTTTTTT.

This chain connects TRBV6-1 to TRBJ1-1; no firm D call. The V gene's germline CDR1 is MNHNS and CDR2 SASEGT. The CDR3 is 11 amino acids. V lost 10 bases to trimming and J lost 7 bases, with 13 bases between them. In DNA form, the CDR3 reads TGTGCCATCCTGGACTTAAGTGAAGCTTTCTTT. Protein sequence: CAILDLSEAFF.

The V and J genes are TRBV7-8 and TRBJ2-7, with TRBD2 matching 14 bases. J was trimmed by 2 bases and V by 5 bases; bases with no gene match: 5. The CDR3 runs to 16 residues. Germline V CDR1 and CDR2: SGHVS, FQNEAQ. The CDR3 nucleotides read TGTGCCAGCAGCACCGGACTAGCGGGAGGACCCTACGAGCAGTACTTC. As protein: CASSTGLAGGPYEQYF.

The DNA of the CDR3 is TGTGCCAGCAAGACAGGGGCCAACTATGGCTACACCTTC. Translation: CASKTGANYGYTF. The J gene is TRBJ1-2, the V gene TRBV27, with 8 bases identical to TRBD1. Germline loops: CDR1 MNHEY, CDR2 SMNVEV (reference sequence). V shed 7 bases and J 2 bases; nucleotides not matched to a gene: 3. The CDR3 sequence is 13 residues long.

CDR3 sequence (DNA): TGTGCCAGCAGTCCTCCGGGTGTAATGAACACTGAAGCTTTCTTT. Its translation is CASSPPGVMNTEAFF. V is TRBV27 and J is TRBJ1-1; D is unresolved. This CDR3 region has 15 residues. The germline V gene has CDR1 MNHEY and CDR2 SMNVEV (reference sequence). The V and J ends lost 5 bases and 0 bases respectively, with 13 bases between them.

This chain links TRBV7-8 with TRBJ1-5; D gene unclear. The ends were cut back, 5 bases at V and 6 bases at J, with 17 bases in the middle. The CDR3 runs 15 residues. Per germline, CDR1 SGHVS and CDR2 FQNEAQ. CDR3 bases: TGTGCCAGCAGCCATCTCCGTGGAAGTGCTCAGCCCCAGCATTTT. It encodes CASSHLRGSAQPQHF.

The rearrangement joins TRBV5-5 to TRBJ2-3; 7 bases fit TRBD1. Germline CDR1 reads SGHKS; CDR2 reads YYEKEE (reference sequence). The trim removed 0 bases at V and 4 bases at J, leaving 2 bases unmatched. The CDR3 extends over 14 amino acids. The CDR3 sequence is CASSLEGAADTQYF. The CDR3 DNA is TGTGCCAGCAGCTTGGAGGGGGCGGCAGATACGCAGTATTTT.